This note documents a single T cell receptor beta chain sequence. Its antigen is not identified. Trimming removed 0 bases from V and 8 bases from J, with 19 bases in between. The CDR3 is 15 amino acids. Germline CDR1 SQVTM, CDR2 ANQGSEA. The entry originates in a study of T cell responses to AZD1222 COVID-19 vaccine. Produced via immunoSEQ multiplex PCR; TCRdb's table is partial and in-frame only. The table has about 120,000 clones, 70% to 90% seen once. General study points: Nearly half of unique spike-specific TCRs reportedly avoided B.1.351 and B.1.1.7 mutated regions. Females outnumbered males among donors, who were mostly white British; clonal diversity was possibly underestimated. Baseline serostatus was positive in only a handful of AZD1222 recipients.

This clonotype was sampled from an adult in good health. This sample comprised peripheral blood, obtained on day 0 of AZD1222 vaccination. This chain uses TRBV29-1 with TRBJ1-2; D not certain. CDR3 coding DNA: TGCAGCGTTGAAGATCGGGAGGCGAGACCCTTCGGCTACACCTTC. Amino acids: CSVEDREARPFGYTF. The whole variable domain, filled in from reference TRBV29-1 and TRBJ1-2, reads SAVISQKPSRDICQRGTSLTIQCQVDSQVTMMFWYRQQPGQSLTLIATANQGSEATYESGFVIDKFPISRPNLTFSTLTVSNMSPEDSSIYLCSVEDREARPFGYTFGSGTRLTVV.